This T cell receptor (beta chain) was sequenced in a study of T cell repertoires in cytomegalovirus infection. Study information: Matching HLA type, along with CMV infection, was indicated by public TCR beta signatures.

TCRdb independently ran MiXCR on the reads; one entry per CDR3 protein. Of approximately 500,000 distinct CDR3 sequences in the sample, over 9% are singletons; the top ten hold roughly 10%. In its sample, this clonotype was seen many times. Germline V gene lookup returns CDR1 LNHDA and CDR2 SQIVND (reference sequence). The CDR3 contains 15 residues. Trimming removed 6 bases from V and 3 bases from J; junction bases left unmatched: 8. V usage is TRBV19 and J usage is TRBJ2-5; 9 nucleotides line up with TRBD1. Sequenced: PBMCs. The TCR originated in a human donor in good health (CMV status not recorded). Some clones in this sample may be carry-over from other donors' samples. The CDR3 DNA is TGTGCCAGTAGACGGGACAGGGTGCGTGAAGAGACCCAGTACTTC. Its protein product is CASRRDRVREETQYF.